A single sample is the source of the 17 T cell receptor beta chains below, sequenced in a study of CD8 T cells in ankylosing spondylitis (dated by TCRdb to 2015 to 2018). General findings and caveats noted by the study authors: Blood from ankylosing spondylitis patients appeared to be characterized by a TCR beta motif made up of seven or eight highly homologous amino acid variants.

Their antigen targets remain unknown. Library preparation used 5' RACE. The sequencer was an Illumina HiSeq 2500. Starting from the raw public reads, TCRdb applied fastp trimming at Q25, assembled clones with MiXCR and retained in-frame beta chains. Each entry merges the rows of one CDR3 protein and shows their most common DNA and genes. In this sample the table shows a few hundred thousand distinct CDR3 sequences, 8% of which occur a single time. Jointly, the top ten make up less than 15% of the sample. Source material: blood, either unsorted or a sorted T cell fraction (not recorded which). These receptors were collected from a male donor with ankylosing spondylitis.

This clonotype was seen a handful of times. The chain combines TRBV3-1 with TRBJ2-7; 9 bases map to TRBD2. From germline, CDR1 is LGHDT and CDR2 YNNKEL (reference sequence). This CDR3 is 16 amino acids long. V lost 1 base to trimming and J lost 5 bases; unmatched junction nucleotides: 9. CDR3 in amino acids: CASSQAAGGVSHEQYF. The DNA for the CDR3 is TGTGCCAGCAGCCAAGCGGCGGGAGGGGTTTCCCACGAGCAGTACTTC.

This clonotype was counted a few times. This sequence joins TRBV20-1 and TRBJ2-1; no clear D gene. Germline CDR1 DFQATT, CDR2 SNEGSKA (reference sequence). V shed 5 bases and J shed 1 base, with 12 bases lying between them. This CDR3 has 14 amino acids. The chain's CDR3 is CSAPELRSYNEQFF. DNA of the CDR3: TGCAGTGCTCCTGAGCTTCGGTCCTACAATGAGCAGTTCTTC.

As DNA, the CDR3 is TGTGCCAGCAGTACACAGGCTGGTTCACCCCTCCACTTT. Its protein is CASSTQAGSPLHF. The gene calls are TRBV28 and TRBJ1-6, with D possibly TRBD1 on 5 matching bases. Germline assignment: CDR1 MDHEN and CDR2 SYDVKM. V was clipped by 5 bases and J by 9 bases, with 11 bases between them. The CDR3 has 13 amino acids.

This clonotype was detected only a few times. As DNA, the CDR3 is TGTGCCAGCAGCCCCGCGGGGTCGGGGGTCGACTACGAGCAGTACTTC. Translated: CASSPAGSGVDYEQYF. The rearrangement joins TRBV7-8 to TRBJ2-7, with D possibly matching TRBD2 (6 bases). Trimming pared 5 bases from V and 3 bases from J, leaving 20 bases between. Germline V lookup: CDR1 SGHVS, CDR2 FQNEAQ. The CDR3 spans 16 residues.

This clonotype was recorded at least ten times. The chain uses TRBV7-9 and TRBJ2-7; D ambiguous. The CDR3 sequence is 14 residues long. The germline V and J ends were trimmed by 0 bases and 7 bases, with 13 bases remaining between them. The germline gives CDR1 SEHNR, CDR2 FQNEAQ (reference sequence). CDR3 region: CASSLAGQLGEQYF. The CDR3 region has the DNA TGTGCCAGCAGCTTAGCGGGCCAATTGGGGGAGCAGTACTTC.

This clonotype was picked up many times. This chain connects TRBV10-3 to TRBJ2-3, with TRBD2 identical over 8 bases. Germline lookup yields CDR1 ENHRY and CDR2 SYGVKD. The CDR3 has 13 residues. Germline trimming cut 8 bases from V and 4 bases from J; bases unmatched to any gene: 5. CDR3 loop: CAISREGADTQYF. The CDR3 DNA reads TGTGCCATCTCCCGGGAGGGCGCAGATACGCAGTATTTT.

V gene TRBV7-3 combines with J gene TRBJ2-1, with D possibly matching TRBD1 (6 bases). Deletions cut 5 bases from V and 6 bases from J, with 17 bases between. The CDR3 is 15 amino acids. CDR1 and CDR2 (germline): SGHTA, FQGTGA. Written as DNA, the CDR3 is TGTGCCAGCAGCCCACAGGGTCGGGGTTCCAATGAGCAGTTCTTC. Protein sequence: CASSPQGRGSNEQFF.

V usage is TRBV18 and J usage is TRBJ1-4; tentatively, D is TRBD1 (6 bases). Germline CDR1 and CDR2: KGHSH and LQKENI. CDR3 length equals 13 residues. The germline V and J ends were trimmed by 4 bases and 8 bases, with 11 bases remaining between them. CDR3 loop: CASSRDNSEKLFF. The CDR3 region has the DNA TGTGCCAGCTCACGGGACAACTCCGAAAAACTGTTTTTT.

This clonotype has more than one count but fewer than ten. The rearrangement uses TRBV11-2 and TRBJ2-1; TRBD2 matches 7 bases. Germline lookup yields CDR1 SGHAT and CDR2 FQNNGV. J was trimmed by 3 bases and V by 5 bases; bases with no gene match: 7. This CDR3 comprises 15 residues. CDR3: CASSLTSAIYNEQFF. CDR3 DNA: TGTGCCAGCAGCCTTACTAGCGCCATCTACAATGAGCAGTTCTTC.

This clonotype was seen more than once but under ten times. The chain links TRBV24-1 to TRBJ1-2; D not resolved. Trimming cost V 3 bases and J 3 bases, with 4 bases left between them. The CDR3 loop spans 12 amino acids. The germline CDR1 and CDR2 sequences are KGHDR and SFDVKD. The CDR3 coding sequence is TGTGCCACCAGTGATCCCGACTATGGCTACACCTTC. Protein sequence: CATSDPDYGYTF.

V gene TRBV7-2 combines with J gene TRBJ2-5; 7 nucleotides align to TRBD2. The CDR3 is 13 amino acids. The V gene's germline CDR1 is SGHTA and CDR2 FQGNSA. The J segment lost 1 base and the V segment lost 7 bases, leaving 3 bases of the junction unmatched. CDR3 coding DNA: TGTGCCAGCAAACTAGCGATCCAAGAGACCCAGTACTTC. This sequence encodes CASKLAIQETQYF.

The J gene is TRBJ1-3, the V gene TRBV12-3 or TRBV12-4, with D perhaps matching TRBD1 (5 bases). CDR3 length equals 13 residues. Trimming removed 6 bases from V and 6 bases from J, with 12 bases in between. The CDR3 here is CASRPSGPNTIYF. DNA for the CDR3: TGTGCCAGCAGACCCTCGGGGCCAAACACCATATATTTT.

The table lists this clonotype with many counts. This chain links TRBV6-5 with TRBJ1-6, with D unresolved. CDR1 and CDR2 from the germline V gene are MNHEY and SVGAGI. The V gene lost 10 bases and the J gene lost 8 bases, with 12 bases spanning the gap. This CDR3 contains 12 residues. CDR3: CAIRDGDSPLHF. CDR3 in DNA: TGTGCCATAAGGGATGGCGATTCACCCCTCCACTTT.

The chain links TRBV20-1 to TRBJ1-5; D is unresolved. The CDR3 totals 13 residues. The germline V gene has CDR1 DFQATT and CDR2 SNEGSKA (reference sequence). The V end lost 5 bases, the J end lost 1 base, and 9 bases lay between the germline ends. The CDR3 is CSAEGYSNQPQHF. In DNA, the CDR3 is TGCAGTGCTGAGGGTTACAGCAATCAGCCCCAGCATTTT.

This sequence joins TRBV20-1 and TRBJ2-5; D perhaps matches TRBD2 (5 bases). This CDR3 is 15 amino acids long. Looked up from germline, CDR1 is DFQATT and CDR2 is SNEGSKA (reference sequence). The ends were cut back, 0 bases at V and 5 bases at J, with 16 bases in the middle. The DNA of the CDR3 is TGCAGTGCTAGAGATCCTACTGGCAGAGGGGAGACCCAGTACTTC. Protein sequence: CSARDPTGRGETQYF.

This clonotype has a handful of counts. The genes are TRBV7-9 and TRBJ2-1; D not certain. Germline V CDR1 and CDR2: SEHNR, FQNEAQ (reference sequence). V lost 5 bases and J lost 5, with 16 bases in between. The CDR3 totals 15 residues. Written as DNA, the CDR3 is TGTGCCAGCAGCAACCGGGCTCCGAATAACAATGAGCAGTTCTTC. This translates into CASSNRAPNNNEQFF.

The chain links TRBV25-1 to TRBJ2-7; 8 bases agree with TRBD1. CDR1 and CDR2 (germline): MGHDK, SYGVNS. V lost 3 bases, J lost 3 bases, and 13 bases stayed unmatched. The CDR3 extends over 17 amino acids. In DNA, the CDR3 is TGTGCCAGCAGTGATACCGGGACAGGCTGGTTCGGCTACGAGCAGTACTTC. It codes for CASSDTGTGWFGYEQYF.